A selection of T cell receptor beta chains follows, all from one sample in a study of cytomegalovirus exposure and HLA in healthy donors. Data came from immunoSEQ multiplex PCR; TCRdb stores just in-frame clones and leaves some out. The data contain approximately 180,000 clones, roughly four fifths of them singletons. The sample was PBMCs. The receptors originated from a man aged 18 to 29 in good health and CMV-seronegative. Each CDR3 is given with its conserved first and last residue. D genes are given only for firm matches. Rows give clone size only sometimes, using once, few, many, or a class for an expanded clone.

CDR3 protein	CDR3 DNA	clone size	D gene	CDR3 length	V gene	J gene
CATSLAGLAYEQYF	TGTGCCACCAGCTTAGCGGGGCTAGCCTACGAGCAGTACTTC	.	TRBD2	14	TRBV15	TRBJ2-7
CATSRRVLAYPYHEQFF	TGTGCCACCAGCAGAAGAGTACTAGCGTACCCTTACCATGAGCAGTTCTTC	.	TRBD2	17	TRBV15	TRBJ2-1
CSAGKNEQCF	TGCAGTGCCGGGAAGAACGAGCAGTGCTTC	.	.	10	TRBV20-1	TRBJ2-7
CSVTGTGFEQYF	TGCAGCGTTACCGGGACAGGGTTCGAGCAGTACTTC	few	TRBD1	12	TRBV29-1	TRBJ2-7
CASSSGTSGRGSTDTQYF	TGTGCCAGCAGCTCCGGGACTAGCGGGAGAGGGAGCACAGATACGCAGTATTTT	.	TRBD2	18	TRBV4-2	TRBJ2-3
CASSPRDTLGYEQYF	TGTGCCAGCAGCCCCCGGGACACTCTCGGTTACGAGCAGTACTTC	.	.	15	TRBV9	TRBJ2-7
CASGGGGAVYNEQFF	TGTGCCAGCGGGGGAGGGGGGGCGGTCTACAATGAGCAGTTCTTC	.	.	15	TRBV5-6	TRBJ2-1
CASSPPGVKNLANQPQHF	TGTGCCAGCAGCCCCCCCGGAGTTAAGAACCTAGCAAATCAGCCCCAGCATTTT	few	.	18	TRBV11-2	TRBJ1-5
CTSSQEARRGLAGEIAYTDTQYF	TGCACCAGCAGCCAAGAAGCTCGTCGGGGACTAGCGGGAGAAATAGCCTATACAGATACGCAGTATTTT	.	.	23	TRBV1	TRBJ2-3
CASSFFDRFSYEQYF	TGTGCCAGCAGTTTTTTCGATAGATTTTCCTACGAGCAGTACTTC	.	.	15	TRBV27	TRBJ2-7
CASSIDRGTNGYTF	TGTGCCAGCAGCATTGACAGGGGGACGAATGGCTACACCTTC	few	TRBD1	14	TRBV5-4	TRBJ1-2
CASSLSGDGVTEAFF	TGTGCCAGCAGTTTATCGGGGGACGGGGTCACTGAAGCTTTCTTT	.	.	15	TRBV28	TRBJ1-1